This T cell receptor (beta chain) was found in a study of blood T cell repertoires in COVID-19. Study-level background: Acute and convalescent COVID-19 specimens originated in the United States, Italy and Spain. The analysed material was cDNA or gDNA that came from T cells, B-cell-depleted T cells, or PBMCs.

The junction had 8 bases not matched to a gene; V was cut back by 7 bases and J by 0 bases. The germline CDR1 and CDR2 sequences are LNHDA and SQIVND (reference sequence). This CDR3 is built from 15 residues. As processed by the authors: Reference gene primer amplification gave estimated nucleated cell counts. Assay: immunoSEQ multiplex PCR; the TCRdb copy retains only in-frame clones and omits some. V, J and clone size derive from that table, while D and trimming were established from the DNA sequence. The sample consists of 150,000 or so clones, about nine tenths of them appearing once. This sequence originates from a woman in her 70s with acute or convalescent COVID-19. Sequencing input: peripheral blood. The rearrangement links TRBV19 to TRBJ1-2, with 7 positions matching TRBD1. The CDR3 here is CASKKSRGANYGYTF. The DNA for the CDR3 is TGTGCCAGTAAGAAAAGCAGGGGGGCTAACTATGGCTACACCTTC.